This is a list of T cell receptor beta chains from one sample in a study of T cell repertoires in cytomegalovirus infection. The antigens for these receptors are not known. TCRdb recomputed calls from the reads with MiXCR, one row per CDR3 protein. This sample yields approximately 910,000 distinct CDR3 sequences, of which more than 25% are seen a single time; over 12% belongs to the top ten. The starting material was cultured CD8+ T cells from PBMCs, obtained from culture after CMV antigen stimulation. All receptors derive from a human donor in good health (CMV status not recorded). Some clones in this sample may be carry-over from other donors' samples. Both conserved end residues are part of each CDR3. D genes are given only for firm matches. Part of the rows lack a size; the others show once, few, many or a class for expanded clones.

TGTGCCAGCAGCTTAGTGGGACAGGGGGCTGAGAACACTGAAGCTTTCTTT	CASSLVGQGAENTEAFF	many	TRBV7-6	TRBJ1-1	17	TRBD1
TGTGCCAGCAGTGAAGAGGCAGGGTCCACTGAAGCTTTCTTT	CASSEEAGSTEAFF	-	TRBV2	TRBJ1-1	14	-
TGCGCCAGCAGTTCAGGGTTTTTCGACTATGGCTACACCTTC	CASSSGFFDYGYTF	-	TRBV5-1	TRBJ1-2	14	-
TGTGCCAGCAGCCGGATGGACAGGAACACTGAAGCTTTCTTT	CASSRMDRNTEAFF	few	TRBV11-2	TRBJ1-1	14	-
TGTGCCAGCAGTTTATCAGGGACTAACAATCAGCCCCAGCATTTT	CASSLSGTNNQPQHF	few	TRBV12-3/TRBV12-4	TRBJ1-5	15	-
TGTGCCAGCGCCGGGGTCTTCAGCGGGTCCTACAATGAGCGGTTCTTC	CASAGVFSGSYNERFF	-	TRBV19	TRBJ2-1	16	-
TGTGCCAGCAGCCTCCGACAGGACTTTTTGTATGGCTACACCTTC	CASSLRQDFLYGYTF	many	TRBV7-2	TRBJ1-2	15	-
TGTGCCAGCAGCTTAGATGGGACAGGTGGGGAAAAACTGTTTTTT	CASSLDGTGGEKLFF	-	TRBV7-6	TRBJ1-4	15	TRBD1
TGTGCCAGCAGCTTAGCTGTCCGCCAGCCCTATGGCTACACCTTC	CASSLAVRQPYGYTF	-	TRBV7-3	TRBJ1-2	15	-
TGTGCCAGCAGCCCCAAGGGGGATATGGGGCAAGAGACCCAGTACTTC	CASSPKGDMGQETQYF	-	TRBV7-9	TRBJ2-5	16	-
TGTGCCAGCAGCCCGGGATGGAATCAAGAGACCCAGTACTTC	CASSPGWNQETQYF	many	TRBV7-6	TRBJ2-5	14	-
TGTGCCAGCAGTCCACAAACAGGGGGCGGTACTGAAGCTTTCTTT	CASSPQTGGGTEAFF	-	TRBV27	TRBJ1-1	15	TRBD1
TGTGCCAGCAGCAAAACTCCGTCCTCCTATAATTCACCCCTCCACTTT	CASSKTPSSYNSPLHF	-	TRBV14	TRBJ1-6	16	-
TGCAGCGTTGAAGGATGGACAGAGTCTGGAAACACCATATATTTT	CSVEGWTESGNTIYF	-	TRBV29-1	TRBJ1-3	15	-
TGTGCCAGCAGCCGCACCGGGACTCACTACGAGCAGTACTTC	CASSRTGTHYEQYF	-	TRBV7-3	TRBJ2-7	14	-
TGTGCCAGCAGCCCAAATTTGGGACTTCTAAGCTCCTACAATGAGCAGTTCTTC	CASSPNLGLLSSYNEQFF	few	TRBV7-2	TRBJ2-1	18	-
TGTGCCAGTACCATCGCCGGGGGATTCGTCGAAGCTTTCTTT	CASTIAGGFVEAFF	many	TRBV19	TRBJ1-1	14	-
TGTGCCAGCAGTTACTCCCCCTCCGGGACTAGTCCCGATGAGCAGTTCTTC	CASSYSPSGTSPDEQFF	few	TRBV6-5	TRBJ2-1	17	TRBD2
TGTGCCAGCATCGGGACAGGGTTCACTGAAGCTTTCTTT	CASIGTGFTEAFF	-	TRBV6-2/TRBV6-3	TRBJ1-1	13	TRBD1
TGCAGTGGAGGGGCCGGGGGGCCAGGGGATACACAGTATTTT	CSGGAGGPGDTQYF	-	TRBV20-1	TRBJ2-3	14	-
TGTGCCAGCAGGACGTGGGGAACTGAAGCTTTCTTT	CASRTWGTEAFF	few	TRBV6-2/TRBV6-3	TRBJ1-1	12	-
TGTGCTAGTGGTTTCCAACCTGGGACGTATGGCTACACCTTC	CASGFQPGTYGYTF	few	TRBV12-5	TRBJ1-2	14	-
TGTGCCAGCAGCTACGGGCAGCCCTACAATGAGCAGTTCTTC	CASSYGQPYNEQFF	few	TRBV11-3	TRBJ2-1	14	-
TGTGCCATCAGCATAATGACCGGTAGATCCTACGAGCAGTACTTC	CAISIMTGRSYEQYF	-	TRBV10-3	TRBJ2-7	15	-
TGTGCCAGCACTTTCGGGACAGGGAGTCTATCTAATGAAAAACTGTTTTTT	CASTFGTGSLSNEKLFF	-	TRBV7-9	TRBJ1-4	17	TRBD1
TGCGCCAGCAGCCAAGATAGAACGGGCGGCACAGATACGCAGTATTTT	CASSQDRTGGTDTQYF	few	TRBV4-3	TRBJ2-3	16	-
TGTGCCATCAGTGACCGGGGGGGGCCTCCTAGCACAGATACGCAGTATTTT	CAISDRGGPPSTDTQYF	-	TRBV10-3	TRBJ2-3	17	TRBD2
TGCGCCAGCAGCCAAGATCAGGGGGGCTTCTACAATGAGCAGTTCTTC	CASSQDQGGFYNEQFF	-	TRBV4-3	TRBJ2-1	16	-
TGTGCCACCAGCAGACGAGACGGTGGCAATCAGCCCCAGCATTTT	CATSRRDGGNQPQHF	-	TRBV15	TRBJ1-5	15	-
TGTGCCACCCTTTGGACAGGGCGGCAAGAGACCCAGTATTTC	CATLWTGRQETQYF	many	TRBV6-1	TRBJ2-5	14	TRBD1
TGTGCCAGCAGTTACTCGTCGACCGCGGGAGACACTGAAGCTTTCTTT	CASSYSSTAGDTEAFF	-	TRBV6-2/TRBV6-3	TRBJ1-1	16	-
TGTGCCAGCAGCTGGGGGACAGGGCCCGAGCAGTACTTC	CASSWGTGPEQYF	-	TRBV13	TRBJ2-7	13	TRBD1
TGTGCCAGCAGCTTCCCCCCCGGACATGTTAATGAAAAACTGTTTTTT	CASSFPPGHVNEKLFF	few	TRBV7-9	TRBJ1-4	16	-
TGTGCCAGCAGTTCAGGACAGGGGGTTTATGGCTACACCTTC	CASSSGQGVYGYTF	-	TRBV27	TRBJ1-2	14	TRBD1
TGTGTCAGTACCTACTTAGGGGAGCTGTTTTTT	CVSTYLGELFF	-	TRBV19	TRBJ2-2	11	-
TGTGCCAGCAGCCCGGGGGTCGGCTCCCACAATGAGCAGTTCTTC	CASSPGVGSHNEQFF	-	TRBV7-8	TRBJ2-1	15	-
TGTGCCAGCAGTTTTGGCGGTCTAGCGGGGGGGCCGTACGAGCAGTACTTC	CASSFGGLAGGPYEQYF	-	TRBV28	TRBJ2-7	17	TRBD2
TGTGCCAGCAGCCCCTGGGAACGTCGCACCGGGGAGCTGTTTTTT	CASSPWERRTGELFF	-	TRBV7-9	TRBJ2-2	15	-
TGTGCCAGCAGCGTAGAAAGAGGGGCTCGGACTGAAGCTTTCTTT	CASSVERGARTEAFF	-	TRBV9	TRBJ1-1	15	-
TGTGCCAGCAGCTTGGGTCCCCGACTCTCCGGCTGGGGTTCGCAGTTCTTC	CASSLGPRLSGWGSQFF	few	TRBV5-8	TRBJ2-1	17	-
TGTGCCAGTAGCGACGAACCGAATCAGCCCCAGCATTTT	CASSDEPNQPQHF	-	TRBV19	TRBJ1-5	13	-
TGTGCCAGCAGTTTTCACGAGGGAAGTCTGATCACAGATACGCAGTATTTT	CASSFHEGSLITDTQYF	few	TRBV12-3/TRBV12-4	TRBJ2-3	17	-
TGCGCCAGCAGCTGGGTGCAGGGCTACGAGCAGTACTTC	CASSWVQGYEQYF	-	TRBV5-1	TRBJ2-7	13	-
TGTGCCAGCAGTTTAAATTTCGGGGTTCGGGCTGAAGCTTTCTTT	CASSLNFGVRAEAFF	-	TRBV12-3/TRBV12-4	TRBJ1-1	15	-
TGTGCCAGCAGTTTTCGCGTCTTGCGGGGGGACCCAGATACGCAGTATTTT	CASSFRVLRGDPDTQYF	few	TRBV27	TRBJ2-3	17	TRBD2
TGTGCCAGTAACGAAGGGACCCACTATGGCTACACCTTC	CASNEGTHYGYTF	few	TRBV19	TRBJ1-2	13	-
TGTGCCAACAGCTATTCGGACAGCTTTCAAGAGACCCAGTACTTC	CANSYSDSFQETQYF	once	TRBV7-9	TRBJ2-5	15	-
TGTGCCAGCAGTGTCGGGCCAGGTCGTTACGAGCAGTACTTC	CASSVGPGRYEQYF	few	TRBV6-1	TRBJ2-7	14	-
TGTGCCAGCACCTCCCCAAGGGGAAGGTTTTCACCCCTCCACTTT	CASTSPRGRFSPLHF	-	TRBV27	TRBJ1-6	15	-
TGTGCCAGCAGTTTAACCCAGGGGAACCACGAGCAGTACTTC	CASSLTQGNHEQYF	-	TRBV28	TRBJ2-7	14	-
TGTGCCAGTAGTGTGGGACAGTTAAATGAGCAGTTCTTC	CASSVGQLNEQFF	-	TRBV19	TRBJ2-1	13	TRBD1
TGCGCCAGCACCGGTACAGACAACTCTGGGGCCAACGTCCTGACTTTC	CASTGTDNSGANVLTF	-	TRBV4-3	TRBJ2-6	16	-
TGTGCCAGCAGTCGACCCTACCTCGGGGAGCTGTTTTTT	CASSRPYLGELFF	few	TRBV2	TRBJ2-2	13	-